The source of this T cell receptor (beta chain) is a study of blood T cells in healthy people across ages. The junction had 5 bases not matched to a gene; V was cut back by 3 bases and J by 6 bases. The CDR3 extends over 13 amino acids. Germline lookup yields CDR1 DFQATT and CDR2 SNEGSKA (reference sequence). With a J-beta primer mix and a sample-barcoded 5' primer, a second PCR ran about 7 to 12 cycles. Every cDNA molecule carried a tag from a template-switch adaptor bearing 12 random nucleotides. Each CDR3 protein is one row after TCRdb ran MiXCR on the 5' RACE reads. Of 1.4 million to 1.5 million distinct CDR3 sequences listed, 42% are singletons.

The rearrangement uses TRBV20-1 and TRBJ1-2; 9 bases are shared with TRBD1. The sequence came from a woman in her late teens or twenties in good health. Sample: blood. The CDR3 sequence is CSASLWDRDGYTF. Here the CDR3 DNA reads TGCAGTGCTAGCCTATGGGACAGGGATGGCTACACCTTC.